Sequencing of this T cell receptor beta chain was carried out in a study of blood T cell repertoires in COVID-19. About the study: The cDNA or gDNA used as material had been derived from T cells, B-cell-depleted T cells, or PBMCs.

The data were produced by immunoSEQ multiplex PCR, yet TCRdb's version contains in-frame clones alone and is incomplete. This table holds 350,000 or so clones, roughly 89% found once. Seattle enrolled patients during active infection and tracked them longitudinally. Sequencing was carried out using peripheral blood. The TCR comes from a woman in her sixties or seventies with COVID-19, enrolled during active disease.

Here the CDR3 DNA reads TGTGCCAGCAGCGTCCTTCGGAACACCGGGGAGCTGTTTTTT. Translating it yields CASSVLRNTGELFF. The chain has TRBV7-8 and TRBJ2-2; no reliable D call. Germline CDR1 and CDR2: SGHVS and FQNEAQ. V dropped 5 bases and J dropped 1 base, with 8 bases sitting between them. This CDR3 has 14 residues.